What follows are 26 T cell receptor beta chains derived from one specimen sequenced in a study of T cells in Graves' hyperthyroidism and ophthalmopathy. RNA transcripts gave rise to amplified TCR beta CDR3 regions. RT-PCR in the first round (using the HTBI primer set) targeted the TCR CDR3. TCRdb redid the calling of the multiplex PCR reads with MiXCR, one entry per CDR3 protein. The sample contains 650,000 to 850,000 distinct CDR3 sequences, approximately 19% of which appear only once. The sequenced sample consisted of blood. These receptors were obtained from a woman between 45 and 65 years old with Graves' hyperthyroidism that later progressed to Graves' ophthalmopathy.

Many counts were recorded for this clonotype. The chain links TRBV10-3 to TRBJ2-7, with D perhaps being TRBD1 or TRBD2 (5 bases each). Germline V gene sequence: CDR1 ENHRY, CDR2 SYGVKD. V was trimmed by 0 bases and J by 5 bases, leaving 11 bases between them. The CDR3 runs to 14 residues. CDR3 in DNA: TGTGCCATCAGTGAGTCGACCGGGGCCCACGAGCAGTACTTC. This sequence encodes CAISESTGAHEQYF.

The CDR3 loop is CASRAGGMFEKLFF. The CDR3 DNA reads TGTGCCAGCAGGGCAGGGGGCATGTTTGAAAAACTGTTTTTT. The chain is built from TRBV2 and TRBJ1-4; 8 bases map to TRBD1. Germline trimming cut 6 bases from V and 7 bases from J; bases unmatched to any gene: 7. Germline CDR1 SNHLY, CDR2 FYNNEI. The CDR3 is 14 residues long.

The chain uses TRBV6-6 and TRBJ2-3; D possibly matches TRBD1 or TRBD2 (5 bases each). Trimming removed 2 bases at V and 0 bases at J, with 12 bases between. The length of the CDR3 is 16 residues. Germline-derived CDR1 and CDR2 are MNHNY and SVGAGI (reference sequence). The CDR3 DNA follows: TGTGCCAGCAGTTACGGACGGGGCTTAAGCACAGATACGCAGTATTTT. Translated, it gives CASSYGRGLSTDTQYF.

This clonotype was picked up many times. The V gene is TRBV6-2 or TRBV6-3, the J gene TRBJ1-2; D possibly corresponds to TRBD1 (5 bases). This CDR3 contains 12 residues. In germline, CDR1 is MNHEY, CDR2 SVGEGT. V was clipped by 5 bases and J by 4 bases, with 8 bases between them. Written as DNA, the CDR3 is TGTGCCAGCAGTGACAGCTTCTATGGCTACACCTTC. Translating gives CASSDSFYGYTF.

This clonotype was recorded a few times. The V gene is TRBV19, the J gene TRBJ1-5; 8 positions agree with TRBD1. Germline CDR1 and CDR2: LNHDA and SQIVND (reference sequence). V shed 5 bases and J 1 base; nucleotides not matched to a gene: 16. CDR3 length: 19 residues. CDR3 sequence: CASSGWDRSLLSSNQPQHF. The CDR3 region has the DNA TGTGCCAGTAGTGGGTGGGACAGGTCTCTACTCTCCAGCAATCAGCCCCAGCATTTT. Full variable domain (outside the CDR3, taken from reference TRBV19 and TRBJ1-5): DGGITQSPKYLFRKEGQNVTLSCEQNLNHDAMYWYRQDPGQGLRLIYYSQIVNDFQKGDIAEGYSVSREKKESFPLTVTSAQKNPTAFYLCASSGWDRSLLSSNQPQHFGDGTRLSIL.

This clonotype was counted many times. The chain is built from TRBV2 and TRBJ2-7; 10 nucleotides agree with TRBD2. This CDR3 contains 17 residues. The germline gives CDR1 SNHLY, CDR2 FYNNEI. V lost 4 bases and J lost 0; bases outside the gene matches: 9. This CDR3 is CASSVGLAGDLSYEQYF. CDR3 nucleotides: TGTGCCAGCAGTGTAGGCCTAGCGGGGGACCTCTCCTACGAGCAGTACTTC. The full variable domain, completed using reference TRBV2 and TRBJ2-7, is EPEVTQTPSHQVTQMGQEVILRCVPISNHLYFYWYRQILGQKVEFLVSFYNNEISEKSEIFDDQFSVERPDGSNFTLKIRSTKLEDSAMYFCASSVGLAGDLSYEQYFGPGTRLTVT.

The V call is TRBV4-1, the J call TRBJ2-2; D remains unclear. V lost 3 bases, J lost 8 bases, and 22 bases lay in between. The CDR3 covers 17 residues. Germline V lookup: CDR1 MGHRA, CDR2 YSYEKL. The CDR3, as DNA: TGCGCCAGCAGCCAGGTGGCGTTTTCGGCTTCTTTGGGGGAGCTGTTTTTT. Residues: CASSQVAFSASLGELFF.

To note about this clonotype: In this CDR3 the conserved last residue, phenylalanine or tryptophan, is missing, so a read error is likely. This chain uses TRBV7-9 with TRBJ2-7; D uncertain. The germline V gene has CDR1 SEHNR and CDR2 FQNEAQ (reference sequence). V was clipped by 5 bases and J by 5 bases, with 10 bases between them. This CDR3 is built from 12 residues. This CDR3 reads CASSIAPHEQYL. The DNA of the CDR3 is TGTGCCAGCAGCATCGCCCCTCACGAGCAGTACCTC.

This clonotype was seen a few times. This rearrangement joins TRBV5-1 to TRBJ2-2, with 9 positions matching TRBD1. CDR1 is SGHRS, CDR2 YFSETQ, per germline. CDR3 length: 15 residues. The V segment lost 2 bases and the J segment 5 bases; nucleotides outside the gene matches: 4. The CDR3 coding sequence is TGCGCCAGCAGCTTCGCGGACAGGGGAACCGGGGAGCTGTTTTTT. This gives the protein CASSFADRGTGELFF.

A few counts support this clonotype. The chain has TRBV19 and TRBJ2-1; 9 nucleotides agree with TRBD1. V was pared by 7 bases and J by 7 bases, with 11 bases of the junction left unmatched. The CDR3 contains 15 residues. The germline V gene encodes CDR1 LNHDA and CDR2 SQIVND (reference sequence). The CDR3 DNA follows: TGTGCCAGTAATCATGGGACAGGGACGACGAATGAGCAGTTCTTC. It yields the protein CASNHGTGTTNEQFF.

This clonotype appeared many times. This chain uses TRBV20-1 with TRBJ1-1, with D possibly matching TRBD1 (5 bases). V lost 6 bases to trimming and J lost 7 bases, with 9 bases between them. Per the germline V gene, CDR1 is DFQATT and CDR2 is SNEGSKA (reference sequence). This CDR3 contains 10 residues. This CDR3 is CSALDNEAFF. CDR3 DNA sequence: TGCAGTGCCCTGGACAATGAAGCTTTCTTT.

This chain joins TRBV5-5 and TRBJ1-5, with 11 bases aligning to TRBD1. With V trimmed by 3 bases and J by 6 bases, 5 bases remained unmatched. This CDR3 has 15 amino acids. The V gene's germline CDR1 is SGHKS and CDR2 YYEKEE (reference sequence). The chain's CDR3 is CASSWTGGASQPQHF. The CDR3 bases are TGTGCCAGCAGCTGGACAGGGGGCGCTTCTCAGCCCCAGCATTTT.

This clonotype was detected a few times. This sequence joins TRBV6-1 and TRBJ2-7, with TRBD2 as a possible D gene (7 bases). This CDR3 is built from 14 residues. Germline CDR1 reads MNHNS; CDR2 reads SASEGT. The V end lost 5 bases, the J end lost 3 bases, and 14 bases lay between the germline ends. In DNA form, the CDR3 reads TGTGCCAGCAGTCGAGAGGGGGGGAACTACGAGCAGTACTTC. Residues: CASSREGGNYEQYF.

In this sample, this clonotype turned up many times. This chain uses TRBV6-6 with TRBJ1-3; no reliable D call. V dropped 2 bases and J dropped 0 bases, with 8 bases sitting between them. The CDR3 spans 15 residues. Germline CDR1 and CDR2: MNHNY and SVGAGI (reference sequence). The CDR3 coding sequence is TGTGCCAGCAGTTACATAGGGAGCTCTGGAAACACCATATATTTT. It encodes CASSYIGSSGNTIYF.

V gene TRBV15 combines with J gene TRBJ2-7; D is possibly TRBD1 (5 bases). CDR1 is LNHNV and CDR2 is YYDKDF in the germline V gene (reference sequence). This CDR3 comprises 11 residues. V dropped 8 bases and J dropped 6 bases, with 11 bases sitting between them. CDR3 region: CATPGLSEQYF. DNA of the CDR3: TGTGCCACCCCAGGGTTGAGCGAGCAGTACTTC.

The V and J genes are TRBV20-1 and TRBJ2-2; 11 positions agree with TRBD2. The CDR3 is made up of 16 amino acids. Germline values: CDR1 DFQATT, CDR2 SNEGSKA (reference sequence). Unmatched junction bases numbered 12, after V lost 6 bases and J lost 6 bases. The CDR3 here is CSARPARLAGPGELFF. The CDR3, as DNA: TGCAGTGCCAGACCCGCGAGACTAGCGGGGCCCGGGGAGCTGTTTTTT.

This clonotype showed up many times. The rearrangement links TRBV2 to TRBJ2-7, with 10 bases matching TRBD2. Germline V lookup: CDR1 SNHLY, CDR2 FYNNEI. This CDR3 spans 13 amino acids. Trimming took 8 bases from V and 5 from J; bases not matched to a gene: 6. CDR3 loop: CASGLAGGNEQYF. CDR3 coding DNA: TGTGCCAGCGGTTTAGCGGGGGGTAACGAGCAGTACTTC.

This clonotype was detected only a few times. The gene calls are TRBV4-3 and TRBJ1-5; no firm D call. The CDR3 is 16 residues long. Trimming removed 0 bases at V and 5 bases at J, with 14 bases between. CDR1 is LGHNA, CDR2 YSLEER, per germline. CDR3: CASSQDSRLRYQPQHF. CDR3 nucleotide sequence: TGCGCCAGCAGCCAAGATTCGCGTCTCAGGTATCAGCCCCAGCATTTT.

The chain couples TRBV7-8 to TRBJ1-2; weak D call: TRBD1 (6 bases). Germline V lookup: CDR1 SGHVS, CDR2 FQNEAQ. The CDR3 is made up of 16 amino acids. Between the trimmed V and J ends, which lost 1 base and 5 bases, there was a span of 17 bases. The CDR3 spells CASSLVGRGEGYGYTF. DNA of the CDR3: TGTGCCAGCAGCTTAGTTGGCAGGGGCGAGGGGTATGGCTACACCTTC.

The table lists this clonotype with many counts. This chain joins TRBV12-3 or TRBV12-4 and TRBJ2-5; D gene uncertain. The CDR3 totals 15 residues. Trimming took 7 bases from V and 5 from J, leaving 20 bases between them. CDR3 protein: CASTFPDRPRETQYF. The CDR3 coding sequence is TGTGCCAGCACCTTTCCCGACCGGCCAAGGGAGACCCAGTACTTC.

This clonotype was detected ten times or more. The CDR3 loop reads CAWSAGAHGYTF. CDR3 in DNA: TGTGCCTGGAGTGCAGGGGCTCATGGCTACACCTTC. The rearrangement joins TRBV30 to TRBJ1-2, with D maybe TRBD1 (6 bases). This CDR3 has 12 amino acids. Per the germline V gene, CDR1 is GTSNPN and CDR2 is SVGIG (reference sequence). Trimming pared 1 base from V and 6 bases from J, leaving 9 bases between.

This chain joins TRBV3-1 and TRBJ2-4, with 8 bases aligning to TRBD2. The CDR3 loop spans 18 amino acids. The germline CDR1 and CDR2 sequences are LGHDT and YNNKEL (reference sequence). V trimming: 0 bases; J trimming: 8 bases; junction bases outside the gene matches: 15. The CDR3 coding sequence is TGTGCCAGCAGCCAAGAAACCCCGAGACGGGGGGGCCGGTACATTCAGTACTTC. Its translation is CASSQETPRRGGRYIQYF.

This clonotype has just a few counts. The rearrangement joins TRBV29-1 to TRBJ2-2, with 7 bases that match TRBD1. This CDR3 has 14 residues. The germline V gene has CDR1 SQVTM and CDR2 ANQGSEA. The V and J ends lost 7 bases and 5 bases, in that order; junction bases with no gene match: 10. This chain's CDR3 is CSAIKTGWTGELFF. CDR3 bases: TGCAGCGCAATTAAGACAGGGTGGACCGGGGAGCTGTTTTTT.

This clonotype has more than one count but fewer than ten. The V and J genes are TRBV12-3 or TRBV12-4 and TRBJ1-2, with D perhaps matching TRBD1 (5 bases). CDR3 length: 14 amino acids. V was shortened by 6 bases and J by 7 bases, with 18 bases between the two germline ends. The CDR3 loop is CASRVGGGESGYTF. In DNA, the CDR3 is TGTGCCAGCAGGGTCGGAGGAGGGGAAAGTGGCTACACCTTC.

This clonotype was observed many times. V and J are TRBV5-1 and TRBJ1-1, with 7 bases fitting TRBD1. The V gene end was trimmed by 4 bases and the J gene end by 4 bases; junction bases not matched to a gene: 10. CDR3 size: 15 residues. Per the germline V gene, CDR1 is SGHRS and CDR2 is YFSETQ. This chain's CDR3 is CASSLAGTDLTEAFF. In DNA form, the CDR3 reads TGCGCCAGCAGCCTCGCCGGGACAGATCTCACTGAAGCTTTCTTT.

V and J are TRBV5-1 and TRBJ2-2; D unresolved. Germline-derived CDR1 and CDR2 are SGHRS and YFSETQ. The CDR3 totals 14 residues. V gave up 2 bases and J gave up 5 bases, with 10 bases separating them. The CDR3: CASSFWTETGELFF. CDR3 DNA: TGCGCCAGCAGCTTCTGGACCGAAACCGGGGAGCTGTTTTTT. Drawing the rest from reference TRBV5-1 and TRBJ2-2, the complete variable domain is KAGVTQTPRYLIKTRGQQVTLSCSPISGHRSVSWYQQTPGQGLQFLFEYFSETQRNKGNFPGRFSGRQFSNSRSEMNVSTLELGDSALYLCASSFWTETGELFFGEGSRLTVL.